Listed below are T cell receptor beta chains from one sample, sequenced in a study of T cell responses to AZD1222 COVID-19 vaccine. The table came from immunoSEQ multiplex PCR; TCRdb's copy has only in-frame clones and leaves some out. The table includes under 170,000 clones, 94% detected once. This material consisted of peripheral blood, taken on day 0 of AZD1222 vaccination. These receptors were collected from an adult in good health. CDR3s include the opening cysteine and the closing phenylalanine or tryptophan. A D gene is named only where the DNA matches it firmly. The listing skips clone size in some rows; elsewhere it reads once, few, many or a size class.

cdr3_nt: TGTGCCAGCAAAAGTAGACCCACTGGGGATTCACCCCTCCACTTT
cdr3_aa: CASKSRPTGDSPLHF
j_call: TRBJ1-6
v_call: TRBV9
clone_size: -
d_call: -

cdr3_nt: TGTGCCAGCAGCTTATTACTAGCGGAGGAGACCCAGTACTTC
cdr3_aa: CASSLLLAEETQYF
j_call: TRBJ2-5
v_call: TRBV5-6
clone_size: -
d_call: TRBD2

cdr3_nt: TGTGCCAGCAGCCTGGGACAGGGGGAAACAGATACGCAGTATTTT
cdr3_aa: CASSLGQGETDTQYF
j_call: TRBJ2-3
v_call: TRBV11-3
clone_size: -
d_call: TRBD1

cdr3_nt: TGTGCCAGCAGCTTAGTGCAGGGGGCGAGATATGGCTACACCTTC
cdr3_aa: CASSLVQGARYGYTF
j_call: TRBJ1-2
v_call: TRBV11-2
clone_size: -
d_call: TRBD1

cdr3_nt: TGTGCCAGCACCCTTGGCGGCTATGGCTACACCTTC
cdr3_aa: CASTLGGYGYTF
j_call: TRBJ1-2
v_call: TRBV2
clone_size: -
d_call: -

cdr3_nt: TGTGCCAGCTCACCGGGACAGGGGGCGAACACCGGGGAGCTGTTTTTT
cdr3_aa: CASSPGQGANTGELFF
j_call: TRBJ2-2
v_call: TRBV18
clone_size: once
d_call: TRBD1

cdr3_nt: TGTGCCAGCAGCTCCCCTTACATCCAGGGTACGAACACTGAAGCTTTCTTT
cdr3_aa: CASSSPYIQGTNTEAFF
j_call: TRBJ1-1
v_call: TRBV5-4
clone_size: once
d_call: -

cdr3_nt: TGCGCCAGCAGCCAAGACGTGGCCCGCGGCTATGGCTACACCTTC
cdr3_aa: CASSQDVARGYGYTF
j_call: TRBJ1-2
v_call: TRBV4-1
clone_size: -
d_call: -

cdr3_nt: TGCGCCAGCAGCTTTGGAGACAGAGACACAGATACGCAGTATTTT
cdr3_aa: CASSFGDRDTDTQYF
j_call: TRBJ2-3
v_call: TRBV5-1
clone_size: -
d_call: -

cdr3_nt: TGTGCCAGCAGTTTAATAGGCAGCAATCAGCCCCAGCATTTT
cdr3_aa: CASSLIGSNQPQHF
j_call: TRBJ1-5
v_call: TRBV27
clone_size: -
d_call: -

cdr3_nt: TGTGCCACCAGTGAGCACGGGACAGGGCCCCAGCATTTT
cdr3_aa: CATSEHGTGPQHF
j_call: TRBJ1-5
v_call: TRBV24-1
clone_size: -
d_call: TRBD1

cdr3_nt: TGTGCCAGCAGTACCTCCGGTAGGGCCAAAAGCTCCTCTGGGGCCAACGTCCTGACTTTC
cdr3_aa: CASSTSGRAKSSSGANVLTF
j_call: TRBJ2-6
v_call: TRBV28
clone_size: -
d_call: -

cdr3_nt: TGTGCCAGCGGCACGTCCCGCACAGATACGCAGTATTTT
cdr3_aa: CASGTSRTDTQYF
j_call: TRBJ2-3
v_call: TRBV7-2
clone_size: -
d_call: -

cdr3_nt: TGTGCCAGCAGCTTAGAGGACGCGACTGAAGCTTTCTTT
cdr3_aa: CASSLEDATEAFF
j_call: TRBJ1-1
v_call: TRBV7-8
clone_size: -
d_call: -

cdr3_nt: TGTGCCACCAGCTCCTTAGGAATAGCGGGAGAGAATGAGCAGTTCTTC
cdr3_aa: CATSSLGIAGENEQFF
j_call: TRBJ2-1
v_call: TRBV15
clone_size: -
d_call: TRBD2

cdr3_nt: TGTGCCAGCAGTGTCAAACGTCTTCCGGAGTCCTACAATGAGCAGTTCTTC
cdr3_aa: CASSVKRLPESYNEQFF
j_call: TRBJ2-1
v_call: TRBV2
clone_size: few
d_call: -